This T cell receptor (beta chain) emerged from a study of cytomegalovirus exposure and HLA in healthy donors. Whole-study results and caveats: No immune exposure information besides CMV serostatus was available.

Researchers ran the PCR with 60 Vbeta and 13 Jbeta primers. The data were produced by immunoSEQ multiplex PCR, yet TCRdb's version contains in-frame clones alone and is incomplete. The repertoire has around 190,000 clones, 75% to 85% of them found once; the top ten carry approximately 1.2%. This CDR3 is built from 13 residues. CDR1 is GTSNPN, CDR2 SVGIG, per germline (reference sequence). The V segment lost 4 bases and the J segment 5 bases; nucleotides outside the gene matches: 6. Remarks on this clone: Antigen: not known.

This receptor was taken from a girl aged 2-15 years in good health and CMV-seropositive. V gene TRBV30 combines with J gene TRBJ2-7; 9 nucleotides agree with TRBD1. The source material was PBMCs. For the CDR3, the DNA is TGTGCCTGGAATTCCGACAGGGGGAACGAGCAGTACTTC. Translating it yields CAWNSDRGNEQYF.